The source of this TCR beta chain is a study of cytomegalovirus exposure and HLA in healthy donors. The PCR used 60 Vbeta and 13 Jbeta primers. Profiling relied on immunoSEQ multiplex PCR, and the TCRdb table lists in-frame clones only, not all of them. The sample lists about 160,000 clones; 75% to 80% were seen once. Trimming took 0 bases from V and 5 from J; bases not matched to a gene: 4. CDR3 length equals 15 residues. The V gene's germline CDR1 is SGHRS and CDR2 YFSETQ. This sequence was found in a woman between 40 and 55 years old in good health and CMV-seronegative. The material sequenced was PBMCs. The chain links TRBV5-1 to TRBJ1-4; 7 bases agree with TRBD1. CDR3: CASSLATGQNEKLFF. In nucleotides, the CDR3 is TGCGCCAGCAGCTTGGCAACGGGACAGAATGAAAAACTGTTTTTT.